These T cell receptor beta chains were read from a single sample in a study of shared clonotypes between healthy human individuals. Sequenced by immunoSEQ multiplex PCR; TCRdb stores in-frame clones only, minus some. The table has about 2 million clones, over 85% seen once. The sample taken for sequencing was naive CD4+ T cells sorted from blood. The receptors originated from a man aged 18 to 30 in good health. The CDR3 runs from the conserved cysteine through the conserved F or W. A D gene is named only where the DNA matches it firmly.

d_call: .; v_call: TRBV19; j_call: TRBJ2-7; cdr3_aa: CASTATGAYEQYF
d_call: .; v_call: TRBV5-1; j_call: TRBJ2-7; cdr3_aa: CASSLPPYEQYF
d_call: .; v_call: TRBV9; j_call: TRBJ2-1; cdr3_aa: CASSGELGPYEQFF
d_call: .; v_call: TRBV12-5; j_call: TRBJ2-3; cdr3_aa: CASGTPGRTDTQYF
d_call: .; v_call: TRBV11-2; j_call: TRBJ2-3; cdr3_aa: CASSLARGVTDTQYF
d_call: .; v_call: TRBV6-1; j_call: TRBJ1-5; cdr3_aa: CASSEGTYTGQPQHF
d_call: .; v_call: TRBV7-7; j_call: TRBJ2-3; cdr3_aa: CASSAGVRTDTQYF
d_call: .; v_call: TRBV4-1; j_call: TRBJ2-7; cdr3_aa: CASSDYTGTSYEQYF
d_call: TRBD1; v_call: TRBV28; j_call: TRBJ1-2; cdr3_aa: CASSSGTGQGYTF
d_call: .; v_call: TRBV2; j_call: TRBJ2-7; cdr3_aa: CASSEGRGGTYEQYF
d_call: TRBD1; v_call: TRBV6-1; j_call: TRBJ1-6; cdr3_aa: CASSERDRNSPLHF
d_call: .; v_call: TRBV9; j_call: TRBJ2-3; cdr3_aa: CASSPSGGTDTQYF
d_call: .; v_call: TRBV5-1; j_call: TRBJ1-1; cdr3_aa: CASSLAAGGTEAFF
d_call: TRBD2; v_call: TRBV4-3; j_call: TRBJ2-1; cdr3_aa: CASSYGTSGANEQFF
d_call: .; v_call: TRBV2; j_call: TRBJ2-2; cdr3_aa: CASSEDWQFNTGELFF
d_call: .; v_call: TRBV6-1; j_call: TRBJ1-1; cdr3_aa: CASGVWGVNTEAFF
d_call: .; v_call: TRBV10-3; j_call: TRBJ2-7; cdr3_aa: CAIGKPGSSYEQYF
d_call: TRBD2; v_call: TRBV19; j_call: TRBJ2-1; cdr3_aa: CASSSPLAASYNEQFF
d_call: .; v_call: TRBV28; j_call: TRBJ2-7; cdr3_aa: CASRNPAGEYYEQYF
d_call: TRBD1; v_call: TRBV10-2; j_call: TRBJ1-5; cdr3_aa: CASSESTGDPSNQPQHF
d_call: .; v_call: TRBV6-5; j_call: TRBJ2-3; cdr3_aa: CASKLGGTDTQYF
d_call: .; v_call: TRBV4-3; j_call: TRBJ2-3; cdr3_aa: CASSQDTRGTQYF
d_call: TRBD1; v_call: TRBV6-1; j_call: TRBJ1-4; cdr3_aa: CASSAQGTGEKLFF
d_call: .; v_call: TRBV21-1; j_call: TRBJ1-2; cdr3_aa: CASSKACTLRGSGGTYGYTF
d_call: .; v_call: TRBV5-1; j_call: TRBJ2-2; cdr3_aa: CASSLLPSDGELFF
d_call: TRBD2; v_call: TRBV7-9; j_call: TRBJ2-2; cdr3_aa: CASSPVGGSGGGELFF
d_call: TRBD1; v_call: TRBV2; j_call: TRBJ1-1; cdr3_aa: CASSTTGGNTEAFF
d_call: .; v_call: TRBV10-3; j_call: TRBJ2-7; cdr3_aa: CAISESRSKGSYEQYF
d_call: .; v_call: TRBV5-5; j_call: TRBJ1-3; cdr3_aa: CASSLTGSGNTIYF
d_call: .; v_call: TRBV5-1; j_call: TRBJ2-1; cdr3_aa: CASSPVGEIYNEQFF
d_call: .; v_call: TRBV10-3; j_call: TRBJ2-7; cdr3_aa: CAISEGTSPHEQYF
d_call: .; v_call: TRBV6-1; j_call: TRBJ2-5; cdr3_aa: CASSGTDTTSGTQYF
d_call: TRBD1; v_call: TRBV28; j_call: TRBJ1-1; cdr3_aa: CASSDRGANTEAFF
d_call: .; v_call: TRBV27; j_call: TRBJ2-3; cdr3_aa: CASSLFPRQIVKGDTQYF
d_call: .; v_call: TRBV6-1; j_call: TRBJ1-3; cdr3_aa: CASSETDSAGNTIYF
d_call: .; v_call: TRBV18; j_call: TRBJ1-1; cdr3_aa: CASSPGTQVREAFF
d_call: TRBD2; v_call: TRBV10-3; j_call: TRBJ2-1; cdr3_aa: CAIRASGGASGSYNEQFF
d_call: .; v_call: TRBV11-2; j_call: TRBJ2-5; cdr3_aa: CASSLVGHPQETQYF
d_call: .; v_call: TRBV4-2; j_call: TRBJ1-5; cdr3_aa: CASSQDLGDSNQPQHF
d_call: .; v_call: TRBV6-4; j_call: TRBJ2-3; cdr3_aa: CAPPGLARGTQYF
d_call: .; v_call: TRBV7-8; j_call: TRBJ2-5; cdr3_aa: CASQTDGETQYF
d_call: .; v_call: TRBV29-1; j_call: TRBJ1-1; cdr3_aa: CSVENRLNTEAFF
d_call: .; v_call: TRBV2; j_call: TRBJ2-3; cdr3_aa: CASSGQGMGTDTQYF